The 30 T cell receptor beta chains given below trace back to one sample, sequenced in a study of spatial heterogeneity in lung cancer. TCRdb ran MiXCR on the 5' RACE reads and lists one entry per CDR3 protein. This sample has more than 650 distinct CDR3 sequences, with more than 14% found just once. Time point here: sample taken at primary tumor resection. Sequences were derived from normal lung tissue next to the tumor, sampled at surgery. Receptors originate from a male donor with early-stage non-small cell lung cancer.

This clonotype was counted a few times. The chain joins TRBV7-9 to TRBJ2-2, with D perhaps matching TRBD1 or TRBD2 (5 bases each). The germline V gene encodes CDR1 SEHNR and CDR2 FQNEAQ (reference sequence). The germline V and J ends were trimmed by 3 bases and 0 bases, with 20 bases remaining between them. The CDR3 consists of 19 residues. In DNA, the CDR3 is TGTGCCAGCAGCTTGTATTTCATCCCGGGACGGGCGAACACCGGGGAGCTGTTTTTT. Its translation: CASSLYFIPGRANTGELFF.

The V gene is TRBV27, the J gene TRBJ2-1; 10 nucleotides match TRBD2. CDR3 length equals 16 residues. V gave up 8 bases and J gave up 5 bases; unmatched junction bases: 12. The germline CDR1 and CDR2 sequences are MNHEY and SMNVEV (reference sequence). CDR3 bases: TGTGCCAGCCTCGAAATAGCGGGAGGAAAAAACAATGAGCAGTTCTTC. It specifies CASLEIAGGKNNEQFF.

This clonotype qualifies as large. This sequence joins TRBV5-5 and TRBJ2-3; a possible D gene is TRBD2 (7 bases). Germline CDR1 SGHKS, CDR2 YYEKEE (reference sequence). This CDR3 is built from 13 residues. Trimming stripped 9 bases from V and 1 base from J, with 12 bases between. CDR3 coding DNA: TGTGCCATCGGGGGGCCCCGCACAGATACGCAGTATTTT. This sequence encodes CAIGGPRTDTQYF.

This clonotype is termed large. The chain has TRBV6-1 and TRBJ1-1, with 7 bases that match TRBD1. The CDR3 contains 14 residues. Germline assignment: CDR1 MNHNS and CDR2 SASEGT. The ends lost 4 bases at V and 5 bases at J; junction bases unmatched: 7. CDR3 residues: CASSATGLGTEAFF. In DNA form, the CDR3 reads TGTGCCAGCAGTGCGACAGGGCTAGGAACTGAAGCTTTCTTT.

By proportion, this clonotype is large. V and J are TRBV19 and TRBJ2-1; D uncertain. Germline V lookup: CDR1 LNHDA, CDR2 SQIVND (reference sequence). The length of the CDR3 is 16 residues. The V gene lost 3 bases and the J gene lost 0 bases, with 12 bases spanning the gap. The CDR3 DNA reads as TGTGCCAGTAGTATGGTTGGGGTGAGCTCCTACAATGAGCAGTTCTTC. Amino acids: CASSMVGVSSYNEQFF.

In its sample, this clonotype ranks as large. V is TRBV27 and J is TRBJ1-1, with D perhaps TRBD1 (6 bases). The CDR3 extends over 13 amino acids. The V end lost 5 bases, the J end lost 4 bases, and 11 bases lay between the germline ends. The germline gives CDR1 MNHEY, CDR2 SMNVEV (reference sequence). The CDR3 loop reads CASSSRGSTEAFF. CDR3 coding DNA: TGTGCCAGCAGTAGCAGGGGATCCACTGAAGCTTTCTTT.

This clonotype was seen only a few times. The chain couples TRBV4-2 to TRBJ1-2, with D unresolved. CDR1 and CDR2 (germline): LGHNA, YNFKEQ. This CDR3 region has 14 residues. With 7 bases removed from V and 2 bases from J, the gap between germline ends came to 14 bases. CDR3 amino acids: CASTPLDGNYGYTF. The CDR3 DNA reads as TGTGCCAGCACCCCCCTGGACGGGAACTATGGCTACACCTTC.

Sample share makes this clonotype large. This chain connects TRBV6-1 to TRBJ1-2; 7 nucleotides match TRBD1. This CDR3 is built from 15 residues. V gave up 4 bases and J gave up 2 bases; unmatched junction bases: 7. CDR1 and CDR2 (germline): MNHNS, SASEGT. Written as DNA, the CDR3 is TGTGCCAGCAGTGCAATCTCACAGGGGAACTATGGCTACACCTTC. Translation: CASSAISQGNYGYTF.

This clonotype is large (0.1 to 1%) by share. The genes are TRBV19 and TRBJ2-2; TRBD1 is a possible D gene (6 bases). V lost 5 bases and J 4 bases, leaving 14 bases between the germline ends. This CDR3 contains 15 residues. Germline values: CDR1 LNHDA, CDR2 SQIVND (reference sequence). CDR3 amino acids: CASSATGFITGELFF. As DNA, the CDR3 is TGTGCCAGTAGTGCCACAGGGTTTATCACCGGGGAGCTGTTTTTT.

In its sample, this clonotype ranks as large. V is TRBV10-2 and J is TRBJ2-5; no reliable D call. Trimming removed 3 bases at V and 7 bases at J, with 9 bases between. This CDR3 spans 12 amino acids. Germline V gene sequence: CDR1 WSHSY, CDR2 SAAADI. The CDR3 DNA reads as TGCGCCAGCAGTGACGGTAGATGGACCCAGTACTTC. It yields the protein CASSDGRWTQYF.

This clonotype ranks as large. The chain recombines TRBV30 with TRBJ1-1; 7 bases agree with TRBD1. V gave up 7 bases and J gave up 1 base; unmatched junction bases: 3. CDR1 is GTSNPN and CDR2 is SVGIG in the germline V gene (reference sequence). The CDR3 has 12 residues. DNA for the CDR3: TGTGCCTCTCACAGGGGGAACACTGAAGCTTTCTTT. Translated: CASHRGNTEAFF.

V and J are TRBV27 and TRBJ2-3; 13 nucleotides align to TRBD2. J lost 2 bases, V lost 5 bases, and 4 bases had no gene match. The CDR3 totals 16 residues. Per germline, CDR1 MNHEY and CDR2 SMNVEV (reference sequence). CDR3 region: CASSPGTSGDTDTQYF. CDR3 DNA sequence: TGTGCCAGCAGTCCCGGGACTAGCGGGGACACAGATACGCAGTATTTT.

This clonotype is judged large. This chain joins TRBV20-1 and TRBJ2-1; D assignment may be TRBD1 or TRBD2 (7 bases each). Trimming cost V 0 bases and J 9 bases, with 21 bases left between them. The CDR3 sequence is 16 residues long. Germline V gene sequence: CDR1 DFQATT, CDR2 SNEGSKA (reference sequence). For the CDR3, the DNA is TGCAGTGCTAGAGACCCCAGGGGGGGAGAACGTACTGAGCAGTTCTTC. It is translated as CSARDPRGGERTEQFF.

The rearrangement uses TRBV6-6 and TRBJ2-7; 10 positions match TRBD2. With V trimmed by 2 bases and J by 4 bases, 8 bases remained unmatched. There are 16 residues in the CDR3. Germline V gives CDR1 MNHNY, CDR2 SVGAGI (reference sequence). The CDR3 bases are TGTGCCAGCAGTTACAAAGCGGGAGGGCCGTCGTACGAGCAGTACTTC. Translating it yields CASSYKAGGPSYEQYF.

The chain is built from TRBV19 and TRBJ2-7; TRBD1 or TRBD2 may be the D gene (5 bases each). The CDR3 spans 14 residues. Trimming left V 5 bases short and J 2 bases short, with 13 bases between. CDR1 and CDR2 from the germline V gene are LNHDA and SQIVND (reference sequence). CDR3 protein: CASSSLRDAYEQYF. In DNA, the CDR3 is TGTGCCAGTAGTTCCCTCCGGGACGCCTACGAGCAGTACTTC.

This clonotype was recorded many times. This chain connects TRBV24-1 to TRBJ2-5; a possible D gene is TRBD1 (5 bases). Germline lookup yields CDR1 KGHDR and CDR2 SFDVKD. V was clipped by 5 bases and J by 2 bases, with 11 bases between them. The CDR3 has 14 residues. CDR3 region: CATSGTHHQETQYF. Written as DNA, the CDR3 is TGTGCCACCAGTGGGACACACCATCAAGAGACCCAGTACTTC.

This clonotype ranks as large. V usage is TRBV20-1 and J usage is TRBJ2-7; 12 nucleotides match TRBD1. This CDR3 has 14 residues. V lost 4 bases to trimming and J lost 6 bases; unmatched junction nucleotides: 7. Germline CDR1 reads DFQATT; CDR2 reads SNEGSKA (reference sequence). CDR3 residues: CSATTGTGGGEQYF. The CDR3 nucleotides read TGCAGTGCTACAACCGGGACAGGGGGCGGCGAGCAGTACTTC.

By share, this clonotype counts as large. The chain uses TRBV12-3 or TRBV12-4 and TRBJ2-5; weak D call: TRBD2 (6 bases). Between the trimmed V and J ends, which lost 5 bases and 5 bases, there was a span of 18 bases. CDR3 length equals 15 residues. In DNA, the CDR3 is TGTGCCAGCAGTGATCTGCAGGGACTGGGGGAGACCCAGTACTTC. It codes for CASSDLQGLGETQYF.

This clonotype was seen a single time. The chain combines TRBV9 with TRBJ2-1; D uncertain. V was trimmed by 0 bases and J by 6 bases, leaving 7 bases between them. This CDR3 region has 13 residues. The germline CDR1 and CDR2 sequences are SGDLS and YYNGEE. The CDR3 loop is CASSVGQVNEQFF. DNA of the CDR3: TGTGCCAGCAGCGTAGGGCAGGTCAATGAGCAGTTCTTC.

This chain uses TRBV3-1 with TRBJ2-5, with D perhaps matching TRBD1 or TRBD2 (5 bases each). Deletions cut 0 bases from V and 7 bases from J, with 18 bases between. CDR3 length: 16 residues. The germline V gene encodes CDR1 LGHDT and CDR2 YNNKEL (reference sequence). CDR3 loop: CASSQDLGTASGTQYF. The CDR3 DNA reads TGTGCCAGCAGCCAAGATCTAGGGACCGCAAGTGGGACCCAGTACTTC.

By sample share, this clonotype is medium-sized. The V and J genes are TRBV29-1 and TRBJ2-7, with unresolved D. Germline CDR1 reads SQVTM; CDR2 reads ANQGSEA. CDR3 length: 15 residues. The V gene lost 5 bases and the J gene lost 2 bases, with 19 bases spanning the gap. The CDR3 sequence is CSVTDVATIPYEQYF. The CDR3 DNA reads TGCAGCGTTACGGACGTCGCAACTATCCCCTACGAGCAGTACTTC.

By share of the sample, this clonotype is large. The chain joins TRBV11-1 to TRBJ2-5; a weak D match, TRBD1 (5 bases). V was shortened by 4 bases and J by 2 bases, with 8 bases between the two germline ends. The germline V gene encodes CDR1 SGHAT and CDR2 FQDESV (reference sequence). The CDR3 covers 13 residues. Here the CDR3 reads CASSSGRQETQYF. CDR3 nucleotides: TGTGCCAGCAGCTCAGGGCGACAAGAGACCCAGTACTTC.

By frequency in the sample, this clonotype is large. The chain combines TRBV5-1 with TRBJ2-7; 7 nucleotides line up with TRBD2. The V and J ends lost 4 bases and 1 base, in that order; junction bases with no gene match: 14. CDR1 SGHRS and CDR2 YFSETQ come from the germline V gene. The CDR3 spans 17 residues. The CDR3 sequence: CASSAATVAGYSYEQYF. The CDR3 coding sequence is TGCGCCAGCAGCGCCGCCACCGTAGCGGGCTATTCCTACGAGCAGTACTTC.

J is TRBJ2-1 and V is TRBV18, with 8 bases aligning to TRBD1. This CDR3 comprises 16 residues. From germline, CDR1 is KGHSH and CDR2 LQKENI. With V trimmed by 3 bases and J by 2 bases, 6 bases remained unmatched. CDR3 residues: CASSPAGGRTYNEQFF. The CDR3 DNA reads as TGTGCCAGCTCACCCGCAGGGGGCAGGACCTACAATGAGCAGTTCTTC.

This chain joins TRBV20-1 and TRBJ2-1, with D unresolved. The ends were cut back, 0 bases at V and 4 bases at J, with 10 bases in the middle. The CDR3 totals 14 residues. CDR1 DFQATT and CDR2 SNEGSKA come from the germline V gene (reference sequence). CDR3 in DNA: TGCAGTGCTAGAGATACGGTGGCTTACAATGAGCAGTTCTTC. Protein sequence: CSARDTVAYNEQFF.

This clonotype appeared many times. The chain uses TRBV7-9 and TRBJ2-5; the match to TRBD2 covers 9 bases. V lost 5 bases to trimming and J lost 0 bases; unmatched junction nucleotides: 13. This CDR3 comprises 18 residues. Germline CDR1 and CDR2: SEHNR and FQNEAQ (reference sequence). The CDR3 protein is CASSPSRLAGRYQETQYF. The CDR3 DNA reads as TGTGCCAGCAGCCCAAGCCGGCTAGCGGGACGTTACCAAGAGACCCAGTACTTC.

This clonotype was recorded at least ten times. J is TRBJ1-1 and V is TRBV14, with D maybe TRBD1 (5 bases). Germline-derived CDR1 and CDR2 are SGHDN and FVKESK. V dropped 1 base and J dropped 7 bases, with 19 bases sitting between them. The CDR3 has 16 residues. CDR3 amino acids: CASSQGKVTVPLEAFF. CDR3 in DNA: TGTGCCAGCAGCCAAGGGAAGGTGACAGTCCCCCTTGAAGCTTTCTTT. Filled out from reference TRBV14 and TRBJ1-1, the complete variable domain reads EAGVTQFPSHSVIEKGQTVTLRCDPISGHDNLYWYRRVMGKEIKFLLHFVKESKQDESGMPNNRFLAERTGGTYSTLKVQPAELEDSGVYFCASSQGKVTVPLEAFFGQGTRLTVV.

This clonotype is medium-sized. One end of the junction varies from germline; a read error may be responsible. This chain links TRBV28 with TRBJ2-6; TRBD2 might be the D (5 bases). CDR3 length: 16 amino acids. CDR1 is MDHEN and CDR2 is SYDVKM in the germline V gene. This CDR3 is CASSGGLNSGVNVLTF. The DNA for the CDR3 is TGTGCCAGCAGCGGAGGCCTCAACTCTGGGGTCAACGTCCTGACTTTC.

This clonotype is large within its sample. V is TRBV25-1 and J is TRBJ2-1, with D possibly being TRBD1 (6 bases). V lost 2 bases and J 9 bases, leaving 17 bases between the germline ends. The CDR3 spans 15 residues. Germline CDR1 is MGHDK and CDR2 is SYGVNS. CDR3 sequence reads: CASSEPGQRWGEQFF. The DNA for the CDR3 is TGTGCCAGCAGTGAACCGGGACAAAGGTGGGGTGAGCAGTTCTTC. Combining the CDR3 with reference TRBV25-1 and TRBJ2-1 gives the whole variable domain EADIYQTPRYLVIGTGKKITLECSQTMGHDKMYWYQQDPGMELHLIHYSYGVNSTEKGDLSSESTVSRIRTEHFPLTLESARPSHTSQYLCASSEPGQRWGEQFFGPGTRLTVL.

This clonotype is labeled as medium-sized (0.01 to 0.1%). CDR3 nucleotides: TGTGCCAGTAGTATAGCGGGCTCCTACAATGAGCAGTTCTTC. Encoded protein: CASSIAGSYNEQFF. V is TRBV19 and J is TRBJ2-1; no reliable D call. Trimming stripped 1 base from V and 0 bases from J, with 4 bases between. This CDR3 spans 14 amino acids. Germline lookup yields CDR1 LNHDA and CDR2 SQIVND (reference sequence).